The 27 T cell receptor beta chains in this list originate from one sample, sequenced in a study of cytomegalovirus exposure and HLA in healthy donors. It was with 60 Vbeta and 13 Jbeta primers that the PCR ran. Assay: immunoSEQ multiplex PCR; the TCRdb copy retains only in-frame clones and omits some. The table lists about 63,000 clones, under 85% of them singletons. Material for sequencing was PBMCs. The receptors were sampled from a man aged 50-59 years in good health and CMV-seronegative.

The chain is built from TRBV6-1 and TRBJ1-5, with D hard to call. This CDR3 spans 14 amino acids. V was pared by 2 bases and J by 4 bases, with 9 bases between. The V gene's germline CDR1 is MNHNS and CDR2 SASEGT. The CDR3 DNA reads as TGTGCCAGCAGTGAAAACAGCTTAAATCAGCCCCAGCATTTT. Translating it yields CASSENSLNQPQHF.

V is TRBV21-1 and J is TRBJ2-1; TRBD2 reflects the table's D call only, with no check against the DNA. TRBV21-1 is listed as a pseudogene. This CDR3 is 15 amino acids long. CDR3 protein: CASSTGGSRSKEQFF. As DNA, the CDR3 is TGTGCCAGCAGCACGGGGGGCTCCCGGAGTAAGGAGCAGTTCTTC.

The V and J genes are TRBV14 and TRBJ1-2, with D possibly matching TRBD1 (5 bases). CDR3 size: 16 residues. From germline, CDR1 is SGHDN and CDR2 FVKESK. Between the trimmed V and J ends, which lost 2 bases and 2 bases, there was a span of 15 bases. CDR3 sequence (DNA): TGTGCCAGCAGCCAAATAACAGGCTTTTCGAACTATGGCTACACCTTC. This encodes CASSQITGFSNYGYTF.

The chain combines TRBV6-4 with TRBJ2-5, with a tentative D call TRBD2 (5 bases). V was cut by 5 bases and J by 11 bases, with 21 bases left in between. CDR3 length equals 14 residues. The germline CDR1 and CDR2 sequences are MRHNA and SNTAGT. The CDR3 DNA reads as TGTGCCAGCAGTCAGGACCCCCTTGGTGGGGAGCAGTACTTC. Its translation is CASSQDPLGGEQYF.

This clone was seen only once. The chain has TRBV9 and TRBJ2-2; D is ambiguous. V was shortened by 1 base and J by 5 bases, with 9 bases between the two germline ends. The CDR3 runs to 14 residues. From germline, CDR1 is SGDLS and CDR2 YYNGEE. CDR3 in amino acids: CASSVPPRTGELFF. The CDR3 DNA is TGTGCCAGCAGCGTACCCCCGAGGACCGGGGAGCTGTTTTTT.

The rearrangement uses TRBV6-5 and TRBJ2-7; TRBD1 is a possible D gene (6 bases). V gave up 2 bases and J gave up 0 bases, with 14 bases separating them. Germline V gene sequence: CDR1 MNHEY, CDR2 SVGAGI. This CDR3 contains 16 residues. The CDR3 DNA sequence: TGTGCCAGCAGTTACGCGACAGGAGGATTCTCCTACGAGCAGTACTTC. Translating it yields CASSYATGGFSYEQYF.

The chain uses TRBV5-1 and TRBJ1-1; D possibly corresponds to TRBD1 (5 bases). The germline V gene has CDR1 SGHRS and CDR2 YFSETQ. V was cut by 1 base and J by 5 bases, with 12 bases left in between. The CDR3 sequence is 14 residues long. CDR3 sequence reads: CASSLQGSRTEAFF. The CDR3 DNA is TGCGCCAGCAGCTTGCAGGGATCGCGAACTGAAGCTTTCTTT.

J is TRBJ2-3 and V is TRBV5-6, with 7 nucleotides matching TRBD2. Germline CDR1 SGHDT, CDR2 YYEEEE. After removal of 3 bases from V and 3 bases from J, the junction contained 13 bases not matched to a gene. CDR3 length: 17 amino acids. CDR3 sequence (DNA): TGTGCCAGCAGCTCCCTCCATGGAGGGAGGGGAACAGATACGCAGTATTTT. This codes for CASSSLHGGRGTDTQYF.

The chain combines TRBV19 with TRBJ1-5; D is perhaps TRBD1 (5 bases). The CDR3 totals 15 residues. Trimming pared 3 bases from V and 0 bases from J, leaving 9 bases between. Germline CDR1 LNHDA, CDR2 SQIVND (reference sequence). CDR3 protein: CASSIWGDSNQPQHF. The CDR3 DNA is TGTGCCAGTAGTATCTGGGGGGATAGCAATCAGCCCCAGCATTTT.

The sample holds a few counts of this clone. The V call is TRBV7-9, the J call TRBJ1-3, with D perhaps TRBD1 (5 bases). Trimming left V 2 bases short and J 10 bases short, with 12 bases between. CDR1 and CDR2 from the germline V gene are SEHNR and FQNEAQ (reference sequence). This CDR3 is 13 amino acids long. CDR3 region: CASSLSIRGTIYF. The CDR3, as DNA: TGTGCCAGCAGCTTAAGCATCCGGGGGACCATATATTTT.

The sample holds a few counts of this clone. J is TRBJ2-3 and V is TRBV6-1, with TRBD1 matching over 9 bases. V was clipped by 0 bases and J by 4 bases; unmatched bases: 2. Germline assignment: CDR1 MNHNS and CDR2 SASEGT. The CDR3 length is 15 residues. For the CDR3, the DNA is TGTGCCAGCAGTGAAGCGGGACAGGGCGCAGATACGCAGTATTTT. Its translation: CASSEAGQGADTQYF.

This clone was found once. The chain employs TRBV6-5 and TRBJ2-7; 8 bases fit TRBD1. V shed 5 bases, J shed 3 bases, and the junction held 6 bases outside the gene matches. In germline, CDR1 is MNHEY, CDR2 SVGAGI. CDR3 length: 14 amino acids. The CDR3 DNA sequence: TGTGCCAGCAGTGGGAGGACAGGGCGCTACGAGCAGTACTTC. Its translation: CASSGRTGRYEQYF.

This clone has just a few counts. The CDR3 sequence: CATSGGGDYGYTF. In nucleotides, the CDR3 is TGTGCCACTTCGGGGGGGGGAGACTATGGCTACACCTTC. The rearrangement links TRBV10-3 to TRBJ1-2; the D gene is possibly TRBD1 (5 bases). The ends were cut back, 10 bases at V and 3 bases at J, with 15 bases in the middle. Per germline, CDR1 ENHRY and CDR2 SYGVKD. The CDR3 runs to 13 residues.

By share of the sample, this clone is medium-sized. The same CDR3 also results from other DNA sequences found in this sample. This chain connects TRBV7-9 to TRBJ2-7; 9 nucleotides line up with TRBD1. J was trimmed by 4 bases and V by 4 bases; bases with no gene match: 8. CDR1 is SEHNR, CDR2 FQNEAQ, per germline (reference sequence). The CDR3 runs to 15 residues. The CDR3 nucleotides read TGTGCCAGCAGCTCCCCCGGGACAGGGAGTTACGAGCAGTACTTC. It encodes CASSSPGTGSYEQYF.

This chain uses TRBV5-4 with TRBJ1-6, with 7 bases matching TRBD1. Per germline, CDR1 SGHNT and CDR2 YYREEE (reference sequence). This CDR3 comprises 15 residues. J was trimmed by 0 bases and V by 3 bases; bases with no gene match: 0. This chain's CDR3 is CASSWDSSYNSPLHF. CDR3 bases: TGTGCCAGCAGCTGGGACAGCTCCTATAATTCACCCCTCCACTTT.

The V and J genes are TRBV13 and TRBJ2-3; TRBD2 aligns across 12 bases. The ends lost 6 bases at V and 0 bases at J; junction bases unmatched: 10. The CDR3 extends over 18 amino acids. Germline CDR1 PRHDT, CDR2 FYEKMQ (reference sequence). In DNA form, the CDR3 reads TGTGCCAGCAGTCCAAGACTAGCGGGGGAAGCTAGCACAGATACGCAGTATTTT. It encodes CASSPRLAGEASTDTQYF.

A single count supports this clone. The chain recombines TRBV5-1 with TRBJ2-3; 10 bases map to TRBD2. V lost 3 bases, J lost 6 bases, and 10 bases stayed unmatched. The CDR3 sequence is 16 residues long. Germline loops: CDR1 SGHRS, CDR2 YFSETQ. The CDR3 region is CASSWKRGGRLDTQYF. The CDR3 nucleotides read TGCGCCAGCAGCTGGAAGCGGGGGGGCCGGCTGGATACGCAGTATTTT. The whole variable domain, remainder taken from reference TRBV5-1 and TRBJ2-3, is KAGVTQTPRYLIKTRGQQVTLSCSPISGHRSVSWYQQTPGQGLQFLFEYFSETQRNKGNFPGRFSGRQFSNSRSEMNVSTLELGDSALYLCASSWKRGGRLDTQYFGPGTRLTVL.

The chain employs TRBV9 and TRBJ2-1, with D possibly being TRBD1 (6 bases). Germline loops: CDR1 SGDLS, CDR2 YYNGEE. Between the trimmed V and J ends, which lost 4 bases and 4 bases, there was a span of 18 bases. This CDR3 contains 16 residues. CDR3 protein: CASSPGVPPLYNEQFF. DNA of the CDR3: TGTGCCAGCAGCCCAGGGGTACCACCCCTTTACAATGAGCAGTTCTTC.

Only one count was recorded for this clone. Germline and junction disagree at one end, which may indicate a read error. Other DNA variants within this sample encode the same CDR3. CDR3 residues: CSVEAGGGGNTIYF. In nucleotides, the CDR3 is TGTAGCGTTGAAGCTGGGGGCGGTGGAAACACCATATATTTT. The gene calls are TRBV29-1 and TRBJ1-3, with D possibly TRBD1 on 6 matching bases. The CDR3 contains 14 residues. Germline lookup yields CDR1 SQVTM and CDR2 ANQGSEA. Supplemented by reference TRBV29-1 and TRBJ1-3, the full variable domain reads SAVISQKPSRDICQRGTSLTIQCQVDSQVTMMFWYRQQPGQSLTLIATANQGSEATYESGFVIDKFPISRPNLTFSTLTVSNMSPEDSSIYLCSVEAGGGGNTIYFGEGSWLTVV.

The rearrangement uses TRBV19 and TRBJ1-1, with a tentative D call TRBD1 (5 bases). Between the trimmed V and J ends, which lost 7 bases and 1 base, there was a span of 16 bases. This CDR3 has 15 amino acids. Per the germline V gene, CDR1 is LNHDA and CDR2 is SQIVND (reference sequence). CDR3 nucleotide sequence: TGTGCCAGTATATGGTCCCCAGGGCAGAACACTGAAGCTTTCTTT. This translates into CASIWSPGQNTEAFF.

In DNA, the CDR3 is TGTGCCAGCAAATCCAGTGGAAACACCATATATTTT. Its translation is CASKSSGNTIYF. The V call is TRBV6-1, the J call TRBJ1-3; no clear D. V was pared by 7 bases and J by 3 bases, with 7 bases between. CDR3 size: 12 residues. Looked up from germline, CDR1 is MNHNS and CDR2 is SASEGT.

The chain recombines TRBV7-9 with TRBJ2-2, with a weak D call TRBD1 (6 bases). The CDR3 has 16 amino acids. Germline values: CDR1 SEHNR, CDR2 FQNEAQ (reference sequence). The V end lost 5 bases, the J end lost 6 bases, and 19 bases lay between the germline ends. The CDR3 nucleotides read TGTGCCAGCAGCCCCCCGTACAGGGTCGGTTCCGGGGAGCTGTTTTTT. This encodes CASSPPYRVGSGELFF. The variable domain in full, completed from reference TRBV7-9 and TRBJ2-2, reads DTGVSQNPRHKITKRGQNVTFRCDPISEHNRLYWYRQTLGQGPEFLTYFQNEAQLEKSRLLSDRFSAERPKGSFSTLEIQRTEQGDSAMYLCASSPPYRVGSGELFFGEGSRLTVL.

The chain carries TRBV2 and TRBJ2-2; TRBD1 matches at 9 bases. The CDR3 spans 14 residues. In germline, CDR1 is SNHLY, CDR2 FYNNEI. Trimming at V came to 9 bases and at J to 6 bases, leaving 8 bases not matched to a gene. The CDR3 loop reads CASKGQGYAGELFF. The DNA for the CDR3 is TGTGCCAGTAAGGGACAGGGATATGCCGGGGAGCTGTTTTTT.

The rearrangement links TRBV5-1 to TRBJ2-2, with D perhaps TRBD2 (5 bases). This CDR3 comprises 16 residues. Germline values: CDR1 SGHRS, CDR2 YFSETQ. Deletions cut 1 base from V and 5 bases from J, with 15 bases between. The CDR3 region is CASSLHGPGRTGELFF. As DNA, the CDR3 is TGCGCCAGCAGCTTGCACGGGCCGGGAAGGACCGGGGAGCTGTTTTTT.

The V call is TRBV19, the J call TRBJ2-1; TRBD1 is a possible D gene (5 bases). CDR3 length equals 15 residues. Germline lookup yields CDR1 LNHDA and CDR2 SQIVND (reference sequence). Between the trimmed V and J ends, which lost 3 bases and 2 bases, there was a span of 11 bases. Written as DNA, the CDR3 is TGTGCCAGTAGTATGTTCCAGGGCGCCTACAATGAGCAGTTCTTC. It specifies CASSMFQGAYNEQFF. Full variable domain (missing parts from reference TRBV19 and TRBJ2-1): DGGITQSPKYLFRKEGQNVTLSCEQNLNHDAMYWYRQDPGQGLRLIYYSQIVNDFQKGDIAEGYSVSREKKESFPLTVTSAQKNPTAFYLCASSMFQGAYNEQFFGPGTRLTVL.

The J gene is TRBJ1-5, the V gene TRBV2; D is unclear. The V gene lost 8 bases and the J gene lost 11 bases, with 16 bases spanning the gap. This CDR3 comprises 12 residues. Germline CDR1 reads SNHLY; CDR2 reads FYNNEI. Written as DNA, the CDR3 is TGTGCCAGCTCGGACGGACCGGAGGCCCAGCATTTT. Its translation is CASSDGPEAQHF.

The genes are TRBV2 and TRBJ1-6; tentatively, D is TRBD1 (5 bases). The CDR3 spans 13 residues. CDR1 is SNHLY and CDR2 is FYNNEI in the germline V gene. V was shortened by 8 bases and J by 7 bases, with 12 bases between the two germline ends. The CDR3 loop reads CASSPGSNSPLHF. Here the CDR3 DNA reads TGTGCCAGCTCACCAGGGTCAAATTCACCCCTCCACTTT. The variable domain in full, with the rest retrieved from reference TRBV2 and TRBJ1-6, is EPEVTQTPSHQVTQMGQEVILRCVPISNHLYFYWYRQILGQKVEFLVSFYNNEISEKSEIFDDQFSVERPDGSNFTLKIRSTKLEDSAMYFCASSPGSNSPLHFGNGTRLTVT.